One sample yielded the 2 T cell receptor beta chains listed below, sequenced in a study of spatial heterogeneity in lung cancer. Time point of the sample: blood at routine non-recurrence follow-up after resection. From the 5' RACE reads, TCRdb called clonotypes with MiXCR, one entry per CDR3 protein. The sample gives 100,000 to 120,000 distinct CDR3 sequences, more than 10% of which show up once; about 24% is in the top ten. Material: PBMCs, obtained at follow-up. Receptors were obtained from a female donor with early-stage non-small cell lung cancer.

V gene TRBV9 combines with J gene TRBJ2-3; D unclear. The CDR3 totals 15 residues. The V gene lost 0 bases and the J gene lost 3 bases, with 11 bases spanning the gap. CDR1 SGDLS and CDR2 YYNGEE come from the germline V gene. The CDR3 region is CASSVDWQATDTQYF. The CDR3 DNA follows: TGTGCCAGCAGCGTAGATTGGCAGGCTACAGATACGCAGTATTTT.

This clonotype was seen ten or more times. The chain uses TRBV7-9 and TRBJ2-5; 7 bases line up with TRBD1. CDR1 SEHNR and CDR2 FQNEAQ come from the germline V gene (reference sequence). With V trimmed by 5 bases and J by 1 base, 4 bases remained unmatched. CDR3 length: 14 amino acids. The CDR3 DNA sequence: TGTGCCAGCAGCACGGGACAGTTCCAAGAGACCCAGTACTTC. Protein: CASSTGQFQETQYF.